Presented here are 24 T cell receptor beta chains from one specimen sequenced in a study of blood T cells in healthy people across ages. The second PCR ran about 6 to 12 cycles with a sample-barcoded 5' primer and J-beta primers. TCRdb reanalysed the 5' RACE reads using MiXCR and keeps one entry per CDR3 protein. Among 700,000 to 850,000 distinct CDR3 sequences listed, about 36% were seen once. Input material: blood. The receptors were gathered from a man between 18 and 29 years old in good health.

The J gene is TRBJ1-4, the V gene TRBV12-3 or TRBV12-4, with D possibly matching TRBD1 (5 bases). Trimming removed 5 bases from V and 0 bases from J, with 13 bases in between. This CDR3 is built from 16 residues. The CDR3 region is CASSPWTQSTNEKLFF. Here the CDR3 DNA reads TGTGCCAGCAGTCCCTGGACACAATCAACTAATGAAAAACTGTTTTTT.

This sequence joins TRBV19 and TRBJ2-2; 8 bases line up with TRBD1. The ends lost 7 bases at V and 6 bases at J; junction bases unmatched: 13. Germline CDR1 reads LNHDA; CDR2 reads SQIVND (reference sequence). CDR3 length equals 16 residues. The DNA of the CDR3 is TGTGCCAGTACTAGAGGCGGACAGGGATTTGCCGGGGAGCTGTTTTTT. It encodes CASTRGGQGFAGELFF.

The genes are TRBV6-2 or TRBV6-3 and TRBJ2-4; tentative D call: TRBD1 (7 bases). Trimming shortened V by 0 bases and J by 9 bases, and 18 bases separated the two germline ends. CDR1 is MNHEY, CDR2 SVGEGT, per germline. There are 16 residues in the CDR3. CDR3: CASSYSTGARGSIQYF. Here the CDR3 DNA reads TGTGCCAGCAGTTACTCCACAGGGGCCCGGGGGTCCATTCAGTACTTC.

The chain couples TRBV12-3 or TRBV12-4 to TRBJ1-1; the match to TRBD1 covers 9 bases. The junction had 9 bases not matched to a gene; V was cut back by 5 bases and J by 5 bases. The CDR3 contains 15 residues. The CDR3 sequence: CASSPNTGGVTEAFF. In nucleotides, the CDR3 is TGTGCCAGCAGTCCCAACACAGGGGGCGTAACTGAAGCTTTCTTT.

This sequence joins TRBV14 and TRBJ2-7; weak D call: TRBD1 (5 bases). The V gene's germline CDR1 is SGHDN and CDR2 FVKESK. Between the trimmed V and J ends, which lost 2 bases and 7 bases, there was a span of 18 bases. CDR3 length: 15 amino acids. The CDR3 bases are TGTGCCAGCAGCCAATTGACGGGCTGGGGCAATGAGCAGTACTTC. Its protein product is CASSQLTGWGNEQYF.

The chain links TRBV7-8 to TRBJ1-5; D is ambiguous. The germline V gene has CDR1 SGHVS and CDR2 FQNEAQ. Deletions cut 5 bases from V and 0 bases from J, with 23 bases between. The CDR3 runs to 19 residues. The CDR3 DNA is TGTGCCAGCAGCCCCATCAAGAGGAGCGTCCCCTATAGCAATCAGCCCCAGCATTTT. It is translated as CASSPIKRSVPYSNQPQHF.

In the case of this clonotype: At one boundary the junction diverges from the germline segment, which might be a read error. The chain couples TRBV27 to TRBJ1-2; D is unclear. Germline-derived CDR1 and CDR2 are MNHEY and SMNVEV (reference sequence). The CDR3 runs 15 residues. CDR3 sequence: CAGSLSKGNMYGYTF. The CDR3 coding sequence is TGTGCCGGCAGTTTATCAAAAGGGAACATGTATGGCTACACCTTC.

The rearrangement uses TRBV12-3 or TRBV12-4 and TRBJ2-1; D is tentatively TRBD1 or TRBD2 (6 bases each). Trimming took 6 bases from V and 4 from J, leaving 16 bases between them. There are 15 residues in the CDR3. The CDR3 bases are TGTGCCAGCAGCCTAAGGGGGGACGCATACAATGAGCAGTTCTTC. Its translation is CASSLRGDAYNEQFF.

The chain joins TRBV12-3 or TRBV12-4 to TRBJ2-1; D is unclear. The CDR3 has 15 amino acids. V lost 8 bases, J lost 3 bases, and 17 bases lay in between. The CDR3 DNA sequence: TGTGCCAGCGGGCCCCCGGAAACACTCTACAATGAGCAGTTCTTC. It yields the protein CASGPPETLYNEQFF.

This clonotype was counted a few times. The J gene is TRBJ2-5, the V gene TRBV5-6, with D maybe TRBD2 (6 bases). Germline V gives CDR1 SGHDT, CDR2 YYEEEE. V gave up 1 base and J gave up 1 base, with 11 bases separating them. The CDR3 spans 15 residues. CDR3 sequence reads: CASSLSGDLQETQYF. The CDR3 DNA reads TGTGCCAGCAGCTTGTCGGGGGACCTCCAAGAGACCCAGTACTTC.

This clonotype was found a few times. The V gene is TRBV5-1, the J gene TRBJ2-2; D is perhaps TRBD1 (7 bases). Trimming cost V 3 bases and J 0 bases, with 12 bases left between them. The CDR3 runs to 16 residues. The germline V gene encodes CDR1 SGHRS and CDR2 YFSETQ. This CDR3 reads CASSSGGSANTGELFF. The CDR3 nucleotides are TGCGCCAGCAGCTCAGGGGGGAGTGCGAACACCGGGGAGCTGTTTTTT.

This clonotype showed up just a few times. The CDR3 spells CASSPWGAYGYTF. The CDR3 nucleotides are TGTGCCAGCAGCCCCTGGGGGGCCTATGGCTACACCTTC. V gene TRBV5-5 combines with J gene TRBJ1-2; D is possibly TRBD1 (6 bases). V lost 4 bases to trimming and J lost 4 bases, with 11 bases between them. This CDR3 spans 13 amino acids. From germline, CDR1 is SGHKS and CDR2 YYEKEE (reference sequence). Filled out from reference TRBV5-5 and TRBJ1-2, the complete variable domain reads DAGVTQSPTHLIKTRGQQVTLRCSPISGHKSVSWYQQVLGQGPQFIFQYYEKEERGRGNFPDRFSARQFPNYSSELNVNALLLGDSALYLCASSPWGAYGYTFGSGTRLTVV.

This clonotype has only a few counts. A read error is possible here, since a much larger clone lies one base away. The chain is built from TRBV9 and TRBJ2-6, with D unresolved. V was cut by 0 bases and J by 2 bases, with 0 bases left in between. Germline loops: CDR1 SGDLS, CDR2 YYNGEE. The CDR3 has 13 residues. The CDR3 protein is CASSVAGANVLTF. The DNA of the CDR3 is TGTGCCAGCAGCGTAGCTGGGGCCAACGTCCTGACTTTC.

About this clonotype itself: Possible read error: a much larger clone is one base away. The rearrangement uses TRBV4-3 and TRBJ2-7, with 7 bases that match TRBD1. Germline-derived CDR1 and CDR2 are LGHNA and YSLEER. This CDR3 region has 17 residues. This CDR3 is CSSSEDRVEPRVYEQYF. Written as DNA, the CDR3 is TGCTCCAGCAGCGAAGACAGGGTTGAGCCCAGGGTCTACGAGCAGTACTTC.

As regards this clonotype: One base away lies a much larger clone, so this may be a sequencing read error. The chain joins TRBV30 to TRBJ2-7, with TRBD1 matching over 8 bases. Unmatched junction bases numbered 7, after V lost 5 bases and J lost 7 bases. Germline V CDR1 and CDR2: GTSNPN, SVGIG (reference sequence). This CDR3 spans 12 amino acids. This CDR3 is CAWGQGIGEQYF. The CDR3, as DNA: TGTGCCTGGGGACAGGGAATCGGTGAGCAGTACTTC.

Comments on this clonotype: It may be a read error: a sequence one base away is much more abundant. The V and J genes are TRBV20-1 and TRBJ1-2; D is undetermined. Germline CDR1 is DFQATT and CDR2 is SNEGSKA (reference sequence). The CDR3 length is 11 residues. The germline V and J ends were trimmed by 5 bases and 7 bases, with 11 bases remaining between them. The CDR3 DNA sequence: TGCAGTGCTTACGACCACTGTGGCTACACCTTC. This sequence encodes CSAYDHCGYTF.

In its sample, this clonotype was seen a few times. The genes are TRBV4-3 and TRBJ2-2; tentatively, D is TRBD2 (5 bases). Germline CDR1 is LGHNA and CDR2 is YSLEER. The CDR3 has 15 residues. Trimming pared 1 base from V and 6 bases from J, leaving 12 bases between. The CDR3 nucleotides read TGCGCCAGCAGCCAAGTCACTTCGGGGTCCGGGGAGCTGTTTTTT. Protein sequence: CASSQVTSGSGELFF.

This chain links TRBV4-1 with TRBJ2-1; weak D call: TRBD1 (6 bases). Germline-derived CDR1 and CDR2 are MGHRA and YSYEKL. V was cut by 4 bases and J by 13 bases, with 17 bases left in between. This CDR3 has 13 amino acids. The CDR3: CASSPQGQETQFF. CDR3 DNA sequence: TGCGCCAGCAGCCCCCAGGGGCAAGAGACCCAGTTCTTC.

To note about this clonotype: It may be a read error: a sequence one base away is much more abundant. CDR3: CASRLHGLVETQYF. The CDR3 bases are TGTGCCAGCAGATTGCACGGACTAGTTGAGACCCAGTACTTC. V usage is TRBV28 and J usage is TRBJ2-7, with 7 bases lining up with TRBD2. The end of the DNA is better explained by TRBJ2-5, so the J call may be wrong. The CDR3 consists of 14 residues. Per the germline V gene, CDR1 is MDHEN and CDR2 is SYDVKM.

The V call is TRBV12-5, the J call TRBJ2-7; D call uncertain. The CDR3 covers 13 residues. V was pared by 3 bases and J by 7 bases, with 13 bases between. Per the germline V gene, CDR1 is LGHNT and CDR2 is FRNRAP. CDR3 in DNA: TGTGCTAGTGGTTTTGGGCGAAAAGGTGAGCAGTACTTC. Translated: CASGFGRKGEQYF. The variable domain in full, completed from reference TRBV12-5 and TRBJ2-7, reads DARVTQTPRHKVTEMGQEVTMRCQPILGHNTVFWYRQTMMQGLELLAYFRNRAPLDDSGMPKDRFSAEMPDATLATLKIQPSEPRDSAVYFCASGFGRKGEQYFGPGTRLTVT.

CDR3 loop: CASSSRQGTYQPQHF. The DNA of the CDR3 is TGTGCCAGCAGTTCGAGACAGGGGACCTACCAGCCCCAGCATTTT. The chain joins TRBV27 to TRBJ1-5, with 8 nucleotides matching TRBD1. CDR3 length: 15 residues. With 4 bases clipped from V and 7 bases from J, the junction kept 9 bases outside the gene matches. In germline, CDR1 is MNHEY, CDR2 SMNVEV (reference sequence).

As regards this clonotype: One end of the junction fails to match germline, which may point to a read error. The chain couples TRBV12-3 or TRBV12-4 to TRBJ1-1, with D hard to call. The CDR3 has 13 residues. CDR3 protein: CVSSFERRGEAFF. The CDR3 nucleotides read TGTGTCAGCAGTTTCGAAAGGCGTGGTGAAGCTTTCTTT.

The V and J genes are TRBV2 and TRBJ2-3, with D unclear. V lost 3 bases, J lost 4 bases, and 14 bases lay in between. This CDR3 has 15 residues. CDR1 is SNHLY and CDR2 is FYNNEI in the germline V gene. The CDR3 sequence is CASSDLGSLPDTQYF. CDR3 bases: TGTGCCAGCAGTGATTTGGGGTCCCTACCAGATACGCAGTATTTT.

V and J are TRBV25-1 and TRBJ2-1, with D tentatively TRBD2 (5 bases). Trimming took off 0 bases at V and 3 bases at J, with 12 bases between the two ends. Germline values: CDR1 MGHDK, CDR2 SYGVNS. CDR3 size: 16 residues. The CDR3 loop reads CASSEYGEIYYNEQFF. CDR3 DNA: TGTGCCAGCAGTGAATATGGGGAGATATACTACAATGAGCAGTTCTTC.